This T cell receptor beta chain came from a study of cytomegalovirus exposure and HLA in healthy donors. PCR employed 60 Vbeta and 13 Jbeta primers. The repertoire was sequenced with immunoSEQ multiplex PCR; TCRdb's copy has only in-frame clones and lacks some. The repertoire holds about 170,000 clones, with 60% to 85% as singletons. As to this clone: Its antigen remains unknown.

General study results and limits: The study put roughly 160 TCR beta chains on its list as cytomegalovirus-associated.

The TCR sequence derives from a female donor in good health and CMV-seronegative. Sequencing was performed on PBMCs.

CDR3 nucleotide sequence: TGTGCCAGCAGTGAAGCTGACAGGGGACCTTATGGCTACACCTTC. As protein: CASSEADRGPYGYTF. V is TRBV6-1 and J is TRBJ1-2; 8 positions match TRBD1. The germline V gene has CDR1 MNHNS and CDR2 SASEGT. The CDR3 runs 15 residues. Trimming removed 0 bases from V and 5 bases from J; junction bases left unmatched: 5.